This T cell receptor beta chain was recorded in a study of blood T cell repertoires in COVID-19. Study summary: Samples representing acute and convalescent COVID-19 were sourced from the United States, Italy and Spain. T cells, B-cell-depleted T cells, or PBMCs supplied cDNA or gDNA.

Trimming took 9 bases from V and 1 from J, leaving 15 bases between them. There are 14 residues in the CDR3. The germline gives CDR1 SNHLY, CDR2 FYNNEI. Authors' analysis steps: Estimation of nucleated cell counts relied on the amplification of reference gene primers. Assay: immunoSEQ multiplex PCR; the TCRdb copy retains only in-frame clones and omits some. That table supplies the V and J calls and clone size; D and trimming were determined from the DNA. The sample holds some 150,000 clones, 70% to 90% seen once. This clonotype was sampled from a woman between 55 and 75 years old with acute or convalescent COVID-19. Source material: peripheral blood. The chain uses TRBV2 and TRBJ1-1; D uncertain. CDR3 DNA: TGTGCCAGAGGAGCACCGGTGCCGAACACTGAAGCTTTCTTT. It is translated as CARGAPVPNTEAFF.